Following are 17 T cell receptor beta chains from one sample sequenced in a study of T cell responses to AZD1222 COVID-19 vaccine (dated by TCRdb to the early 2020s). Receptor amplification or capture employed the immunoSEQ multiplex PCR assay. This is the immuneACCESS table as TCRdb keeps it, with only in-frame sequences that have V and J called. A part of the clones is gone; compared with another copy, unresolved V genes explain less than half, and the rest is unexplained. This sample has 90,000 to 150,000 clones in its table, and 70% to 90% of those were observed once. The top ten clonotypes cover 9.4% of the sample. Explained via the paper, the time point label denotes: baseline before first vaccination. Sequencing used peripheral blood, obtained on day 0 of AZD1222 vaccination. These receptors came from an adult in good health.

This sequence joins TRBV24-1 and TRBJ1-5; D possibly corresponds to TRBD1 (5 bases). V lost 0 bases and J 6 bases, leaving 11 bases between the germline ends. The CDR3 length is 15 residues. The germline V gene has CDR1 KGHDR and CDR2 SFDVKD. Here the CDR3 reads CATSDLWRTTQPQHF. As DNA, the CDR3 is TGTGCCACCAGTGATTTGTGGCGGACAACTCAGCCCCAGCATTTT.

This clone appeared a few times. The chain recombines TRBV24-1 with TRBJ2-7; 7 positions match TRBD1. The CDR3 extends over 13 amino acids. Germline CDR1 reads KGHDR; CDR2 reads SFDVKD. V gave up 10 bases and J gave up 0 bases; unmatched junction bases: 5. CDR3 sequence (DNA): TGTGCCACTCCGGGACAGTACTCCTACGAGCAGTACTTC. Translated: CATPGQYSYEQYF.

This chain connects TRBV6-5 to TRBJ2-7, with TRBD1 identical over 8 bases. Germline CDR1 is MNHEY and CDR2 is SVGAGI. Unmatched junction bases numbered 8, after V lost 6 bases and J lost 4 bases. The CDR3 runs to 14 residues. The CDR3 sequence is CASRTGTGLYEQYF. Here the CDR3 DNA reads TGTGCCAGCAGAACCGGGACAGGTTTGTACGAGCAGTACTTC.

CDR3 bases: TGTGCCACCAGAGCCGGGACTAGCGGAAGCACAGATACGCAGTATTTT. This sequence encodes CATRAGTSGSTDTQYF. The V call is TRBV24-1, the J call TRBJ2-3; 11 nucleotides align to TRBD2. Unmatched junction bases numbered 5, after V lost 7 bases and J lost 0 bases. The CDR3 spans 16 residues. CDR1 and CDR2 (germline): KGHDR, SFDVKD.

The V gene is TRBV7-6, the J gene TRBJ2-7, with 8 bases aligning to TRBD1. V was clipped by 5 bases and J by 0 bases; unmatched bases: 9. Germline-derived CDR1 and CDR2 are SGHVS and FNYEAQ. This CDR3 spans 16 amino acids. The chain's CDR3 is CASSIRQGIDSYEQYF. DNA of the CDR3: TGTGCCAGCAGCATACGACAGGGGATAGACTCCTACGAGCAGTACTTC. The full variable domain, rest sourced from reference TRBV7-6 and TRBJ2-7, is GAGVSQSPRYKVTKRGQDVALRCDPISGHVSLYWYRQALGQGPEFLTYFNYEAQQDKSGLPNDRFSAERPEGSISTLTIQRTEQRDSAMYRCASSIRQGIDSYEQYFGPGTRLTVT.

This chain joins TRBV29-1 and TRBJ2-1; D uncertain. Trimming took off 3 bases at V and 0 bases at J, with 9 bases between the two ends. CDR1 and CDR2 from the germline V gene are SQVTM and ANQGSEA. The CDR3 covers 14 residues. The CDR3 nucleotides are TGCAGCGTTGATTTACGTAGCTCCTACAATGAGCAGTTCTTC. It is translated as CSVDLRSSYNEQFF.

J is TRBJ1-3 and V is TRBV19; D is uncertain. The CDR3 spans 14 residues. Germline V gives CDR1 LNHDA, CDR2 SQIVND (reference sequence). V lost 8 bases to trimming and J lost 2 bases, with 13 bases between them. CDR3 sequence (DNA): TGTGCCAGTTCAGTTGACGCGGCTGGAAACACCATATATTTT. Translating gives CASSVDAAGNTIYF. Filled out from reference TRBV19 and TRBJ1-3, the complete variable domain reads DGGITQSPKYLFRKEGQNVTLSCEQNLNHDAMYWYRQDPGQGLRLIYYSQIVNDFQKGDIAEGYSVSREKKESFPLTVTSAQKNPTAFYLCASSVDAAGNTIYFGEGSWLTVV.

V is TRBV6-1 and J is TRBJ1-4; no clear D. Trimming pared 2 bases from V and 5 bases from J, leaving 12 bases between. Germline V gene lookup returns CDR1 MNHNS and CDR2 SASEGT. The CDR3 runs 15 residues. This chain's CDR3 is CASSELAVGNEKLFF. The CDR3 coding sequence is TGTGCCAGCAGTGAATTGGCAGTTGGGAATGAAAAACTGTTTTTT.

This clone showed up just a few times. J is TRBJ1-2 and V is TRBV28, with 7 bases identical to TRBD1. With 6 bases clipped from V and 2 bases from J, the junction kept 18 bases outside the gene matches. CDR1 MDHEN and CDR2 SYDVKM come from the germline V gene. The length of the CDR3 is 18 residues. Here the CDR3 DNA reads TGTGCCAGCAGACCAGGGGGGGCGTTATTCCTCCCGAACTATGGCTACACCTTC. Translation gives CASRPGGALFLPNYGYTF.

The V call is TRBV7-2, the J call TRBJ2-5; weak D call: TRBD2 (6 bases). V was clipped by 5 bases and J by 2 bases, with 21 bases between them. The CDR3 has 17 residues. Germline CDR1 SGHTA, CDR2 FQGNSA. The CDR3 nucleotides are TGTGCCAGCAGCCTAGGGAGGTGGTACAGACGGCAAGAGACCCAGTACTTC. It specifies CASSLGRWYRRQETQYF.

This chain links TRBV9 with TRBJ2-2; D call uncertain. This CDR3 is 11 amino acids long. The germline gives CDR1 SGDLS, CDR2 YYNGEE. Trimming removed 7 bases from V and 4 bases from J, with 5 bases in between. Here the CDR3 reads CASSITGELFF. CDR3 sequence (DNA): TGTGCCAGCTCAATCACCGGGGAGCTGTTTTTT.

This chain joins TRBV6-5 and TRBJ1-5, with D perhaps TRBD1 (6 bases). The CDR3 extends over 15 amino acids. V lost 7 bases and J 5 bases, leaving 18 bases between the germline ends. Germline CDR1 and CDR2: MNHEY and SVGAGI. This CDR3 reads CASIAGQSFYQPQHF. In DNA form, the CDR3 reads TGTGCCAGCATCGCCGGACAGAGCTTCTATCAGCCCCAGCATTTT.

In its sample, this clone was seen once. The chain employs TRBV3-1 (or the pseudogene TRBV3-2) and TRBJ2-2; D unclear. Trimming left V 2 bases short and J 6 bases short, with 10 bases between. The CDR3 totals 14 residues. The germline gives CDR1 LGHDT, CDR2 YNNKEL (reference sequence). In DNA form, the CDR3 reads TGTGCCAGCAGCCAAATCCGCCAGCCCGGGGAGCTGTTTTTT. Amino acids: CASSQIRQPGELFF.

This chain connects TRBV11-3 to TRBJ2-3, with 8 bases lining up with TRBD1. The germline V gene encodes CDR1 SGHNT and CDR2 YENEEA. J lost 2 bases, V lost 5 bases, and 9 bases had no gene match. This CDR3 contains 16 residues. CDR3 in amino acids: CASSHGQGGSTDTQYF. The CDR3 DNA sequence: TGTGCCAGCAGCCACGGACAGGGCGGTTCCACAGATACGCAGTATTTT.

This chain uses TRBV19 with TRBJ1-6; D is possibly TRBD1 (6 bases). The CDR3 is 13 residues long. CDR1 and CDR2 from the germline V gene are LNHDA and SQIVND (reference sequence). Trimming shortened V by 4 bases and J by 9 bases, and 10 bases separated the two germline ends. The CDR3 here is CASSTQGISPLHF. The CDR3 bases are TGTGCCAGTAGTACTCAGGGGATTTCACCCCTCCACTTT.

The V and J genes are TRBV14 and TRBJ1-6, with no clear D. The V gene's germline CDR1 is SGHDN and CDR2 FVKESK. Trimming pared 6 bases from V and 10 bases from J, leaving 16 bases between. The CDR3 is made up of 14 amino acids. CDR3 protein: CASSPPGHRSPLHF. Written as DNA, the CDR3 is TGTGCCAGCAGTCCCCCGGGCCACAGATCACCCCTCCACTTT.

This chain connects TRBV30 to TRBJ1-6; TRBD1 aligns across 10 bases. The V and J ends lost 8 bases and 8 bases, in that order; junction bases with no gene match: 6. This CDR3 contains 13 residues. Germline V gene sequence: CDR1 GTSNPN, CDR2 SVGIG (reference sequence). The CDR3, as DNA: TGTGCCAAACAAGGACAGGGGGATTCACCCCTCCACTTT. Translation gives CAKQGQGDSPLHF.